Following are 11 T cell receptor beta chains from one sample sequenced in a study of T cell clonality in common variable immunodeficiency. The study's findings and limits: Common variable immunodeficiency TCR beta sequences reportedly had fewer deletions and N-nucleotide insertions.

Method: immunoSEQ multiplex PCR; TCRdb's copy keeps in-frame clones and lacks some. Sampling found approximately 17,000 clones, none seen once. For these receptors, no antigen is known. The sample was peripheral blood mononuclear cells. These receptors came from a human donor with common variable immunodeficiency.

CDR3 DNA, as far as it was read: TGTGCCAGCAGTCTGAACCTGGCGGCAAGGACC. Translation gives CASSLNLAART. The full CDR3 reads CASSLNLAARTQYF. The chain links TRBV7-2 to TRBJ2-5; D gene unclear. The read gets to within 3 residues of the CDR3 end, and the germline J gene fills in the rest. V was shortened by 6 bases and J by 7 bases, with 18 bases between the two germline ends. The CDR3 has 14 residues. Germline-derived CDR1 and CDR2 are SGHTA and FQGNSA.

This CDR3 is CASSLTGTGHEQYF. Partial CDR3 DNA: TGTGCCAGCAGCTTGACCGGGACAGGGCACGAG. The V gene is TRBV7-9, the J gene TRBJ2-7, with 9 bases aligning to TRBD1. The CDR3 is cut off 3 residues early in the read; its end comes from the germline J gene. Germline CDR1 SEHNR, CDR2 FQNEAQ (reference sequence). With V trimmed by 3 bases and J by 5 bases, 5 bases remained unmatched. This CDR3 has 14 residues.

The CDR3 is CASSYSAFGKNIQYF. Partial CDR3 DNA: TGTGCCAGCAGTTACTCGGCATTTGGCAAAAACATT. V usage is TRBV6-2 or TRBV6-3 and J usage is TRBJ2-4; D not resolved. The read terminates 3 residues before the CDR3 end, so the remaining end is supplied by the germline J gene. Germline CDR1 reads MNHEY; CDR2 reads SVGEGT. V lost 0 bases and J lost 3, with 9 bases in between. This CDR3 has 15 residues.

This clone was counted only a few times. The read falls 3 residues short of the CDR3 end, and the missing part is taken from the germline J gene. The chain combines TRBV6-2 or TRBV6-3 with TRBJ1-2; D is perhaps TRBD1 (6 bases). The length of the CDR3 is 14 residues. Germline CDR1 is MNHEY and CDR2 is SVGEGT. Incomplete CDR3 DNA: TGTGCCAGCAGGCCGGACAGTGGGTCGAGAGGC. Translation gives CASRPDSGSRG. Given in full, the CDR3 is CASRPDSGSRGYTF.

This clone was counted a few times. The read finishes 3 residues shy of the CDR3 end, and the germline J gene is used to complete it. This rearrangement joins TRBV2 to TRBJ2-3; 9 nucleotides align to TRBD1. V shed 4 bases, J shed 3 bases, and the junction held 8 bases outside the gene matches. Germline values: CDR1 SNHLY, CDR2 FYNNEI. CDR3 length: 16 residues. The sequenced CDR3 bases are TGTGCCAGCAGTGCCGGGACAGGGTTTGGTACAGATACG. This encodes CASSAGTGFGTDT. The whole CDR3 region reads CASSAGTGFGTDTQYF.

This clone has at least ten counts. CDR3 DNA (partial): TGTGCCAGCAGCGTAGAAGTCTCTAGCTACAATGAG. This gives the protein CASSVEVSSYNE. The CDR3 in its entirety is CASSVEVSSYNEQFF. The gene calls are TRBV9 and TRBJ2-1; D not resolved. The observed sequence ends 3 residues before the CDR3 terminus, with the missing tail filled in from the germline J gene. Germline V lookup: CDR1 SGDLS, CDR2 YYNGEE. The germline V and J ends were trimmed by 0 bases and 3 bases, with 10 bases remaining between them. This CDR3 spans 15 amino acids.

This clone was seen at least ten times. The read terminates 3 residues before the CDR3 end, so the remaining end is supplied by the germline J gene. This chain uses TRBV20-1 with TRBJ1-1; maybe TRBD1 (5 bases). Germline V gene lookup returns CDR1 DFQATT and CDR2 SNEGSKA (reference sequence). The germline V and J ends were trimmed by 7 bases and 1 base, with 10 bases remaining between them. The CDR3 runs 12 residues. The sequenced CDR3 bases are TGCAGTGTATCTCAGGGGAACACTGAA. As protein: CSVSQGNTE. The full CDR3 reads CSVSQGNTEAFF.

This clone was observed many times. The read gets to within 3 residues of the CDR3 end, and the germline J gene fills in the rest. The J gene is TRBJ2-1, the V gene TRBV14; D not resolved. Trimming removed 0 bases from V and 7 bases from J, with 10 bases in between. The germline V gene encodes CDR1 SGHDN and CDR2 FVKESK. This CDR3 contains 14 residues. The DNA read from the CDR3 is TGTGCCAGCAGCCAAGATATGGCCATGAATGAG. It codes for CASSQDMAMNE. The full-length CDR3 reads as CASSQDMAMNEQFF. The whole variable domain, filled in from reference TRBV14 and TRBJ2-1, reads EAGVTQFPSHSVIEKGQTVTLRCDPISGHDNLYWYRRVMGKEIKFLLHFVKESKQDESGMPNNRFLAERTGGTYSTLKVQPAELEDSGVYFCASSQDMAMNEQFFGPGTRLTVL.

A remark on this clone: The CDR3 end is not reached by the read, which stops 3 residues before it; the germline J gene fills it in. This sequence joins TRBV20-1 and TRBJ2-5; 9 nucleotides line up with TRBD1. V lost 4 bases to trimming and J lost 5 bases; unmatched junction nucleotides: 8. In germline, CDR1 is DFQATT, CDR2 SNEGSKA (reference sequence). The CDR3 is made up of 14 amino acids. CDR3: CSAITGTGSETQYF. The CDR3 DNA, read in part, is TGCAGTGCTATAACCGGGACAGGGAGTGAGACC.

In this sample, this clone turned up a few times. The CDR3 extends 3 residues past the end of the read, so its final part is completed from the germline J gene. V is TRBV18 and J is TRBJ1-2; 9 bases are a match to TRBD1. CDR1 and CDR2 from the germline V gene are KGHSH and LQKENI. There are 15 residues in the CDR3. The junction had 3 bases not matched to a gene; V was cut back by 0 bases and J by 4 bases. The covered CDR3 bases are TGTGCCAGCTCACCACCGGGACAGGGACCCTATGGC. It yields the protein CASSPPGQGPYG. The full CDR3 reads CASSPPGQGPYGYTF.

As for this clone: The read ends 3 residues before the CDR3 terminus; that terminus is restored from the germline J gene. The genes are TRBV6-2 or TRBV6-3 and TRBJ1-1; D is uncertain. The germline CDR1 and CDR2 sequences are MNHEY and SVGEGT. There are 15 residues in the CDR3. Trimming took 0 bases from V and 4 from J, leaving 12 bases between them. CDR3 DNA (partial): TGTGCCAGCAGTTACTCGAGGGCTTCGAGCACTGAA. Its translation: CASSYSRASSTE. The whole CDR3 reads CASSYSRASSTEAFF.